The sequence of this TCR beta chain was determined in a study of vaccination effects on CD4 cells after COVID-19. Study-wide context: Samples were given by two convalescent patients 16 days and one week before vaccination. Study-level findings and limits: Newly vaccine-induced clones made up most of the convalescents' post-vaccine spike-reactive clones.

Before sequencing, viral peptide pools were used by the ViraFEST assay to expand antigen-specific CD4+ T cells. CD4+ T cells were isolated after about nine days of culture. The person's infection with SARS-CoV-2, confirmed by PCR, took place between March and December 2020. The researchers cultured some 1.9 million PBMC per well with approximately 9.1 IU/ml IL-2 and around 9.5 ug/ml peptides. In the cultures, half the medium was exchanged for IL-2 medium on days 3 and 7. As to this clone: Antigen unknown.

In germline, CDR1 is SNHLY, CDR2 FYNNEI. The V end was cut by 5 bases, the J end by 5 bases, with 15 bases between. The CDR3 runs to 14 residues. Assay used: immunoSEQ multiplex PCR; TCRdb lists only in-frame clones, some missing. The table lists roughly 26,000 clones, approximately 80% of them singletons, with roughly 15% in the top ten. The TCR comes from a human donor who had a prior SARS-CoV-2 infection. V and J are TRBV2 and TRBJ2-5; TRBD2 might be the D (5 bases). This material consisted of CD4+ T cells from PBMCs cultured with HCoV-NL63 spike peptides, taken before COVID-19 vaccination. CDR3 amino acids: CASSRRGYSETQYF. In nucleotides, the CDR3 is TGTGCCAGCAGTCGACGAGGGTATTCGGAGACCCAGTACTTC. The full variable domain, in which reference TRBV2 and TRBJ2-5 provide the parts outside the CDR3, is EPEVTQTPSHQVTQMGQEVILRCVPISNHLYFYWYRQILGQKVEFLVSFYNNEISEKSEIFDDQFSVERPDGSNFTLKIRSTKLEDSAMYFCASSRRGYSETQYFGPGTRLLVL.